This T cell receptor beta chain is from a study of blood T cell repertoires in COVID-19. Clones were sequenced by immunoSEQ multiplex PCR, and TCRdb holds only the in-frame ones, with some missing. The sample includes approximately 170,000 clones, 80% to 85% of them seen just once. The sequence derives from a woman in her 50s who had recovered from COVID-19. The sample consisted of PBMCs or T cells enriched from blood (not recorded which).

DNA for the CDR3: TGTGCCAGTAGTAAGGAGTCCTATAATTCACCCCTCCACTTT. It specifies CASSKESYNSPLHF. V gene TRBV19 combines with J gene TRBJ1-6; no reliable D call. This CDR3 contains 14 residues. CDR1 and CDR2 (germline): LNHDA, SQIVND (reference sequence). Deletions cut 4 bases from V and 1 base from J, with 5 bases between.